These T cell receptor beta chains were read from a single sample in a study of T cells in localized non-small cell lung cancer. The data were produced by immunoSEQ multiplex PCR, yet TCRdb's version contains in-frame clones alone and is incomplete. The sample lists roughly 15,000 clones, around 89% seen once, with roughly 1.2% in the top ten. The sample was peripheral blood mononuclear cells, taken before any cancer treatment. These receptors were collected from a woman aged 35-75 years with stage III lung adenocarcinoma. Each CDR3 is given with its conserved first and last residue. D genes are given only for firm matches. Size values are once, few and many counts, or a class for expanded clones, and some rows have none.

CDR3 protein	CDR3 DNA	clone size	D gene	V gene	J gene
CASSGQGFTEQYF	TGTGCCAGCAGCGGACAGGGATTCACCGAGCAGTACTTC	.	TRBD1	TRBV2	TRBJ2-7
CASSPHSGISTDTQYF	TGTGCCAGCTCGCCCCACAGCGGAATCAGCACAGATACGCAGTATTTT	.	.	TRBV25-1	TRBJ2-3
CASSLIPGETQYF	TGTGCCAGCAGCTTAATTCCGGGAGAGACCCAGTACTTC	.	.	TRBV11-3	TRBJ2-5
CASSAGTGNQPQHF	TGTGCCAGCAGCGCCGGGACGGGCAATCAGCCCCAGCATTTT	.	.	TRBV9	TRBJ1-5
CASSASTRGEQYF	TGTGCCAGCAGTGCGTCCACTCGAGGCGAGCAGTACTTC	.	.	TRBV6-1	TRBJ2-7
CASSLGLIGSLNSPLHF	TGTGCCAGCAGCTTGGGTTTGATCGGGAGCTTAAATTCACCCCTCCACTTT	once	.	TRBV5-4	TRBJ1-6
CASSLGGNEKLFF	TGCGCCAGCAGCTTAGGTGGTAATGAAAAACTGTTTTTT	.	.	TRBV5-1	TRBJ1-4
CASSQEEGTGNTEAFF	TGCGCCAGCAGCCAAGAAGAGGGGACAGGGAACACTGAAGCTTTCTTT	.	TRBD1	TRBV4-1	TRBJ1-1
CASSQVQEGRYEQYF	TGCGCCAGCAGCCAAGTACAGGAGGGCCGCTACGAGCAGTACTTC	.	.	TRBV4-1	TRBJ2-7
CASSFTSGGTDTQYF	TGTGCCAGCAGCTTCACTAGCGGGGGTACAGATACGCAGTATTTT	.	TRBD2	TRBV7-3	TRBJ2-3
CASSAGPRNDQPQHF	TGTGCCTCGTCCGCTGGTCCTCGTAACGATCAGCCCCAGCATTTT	.	.	TRBV2	TRBJ1-5
CASSPLGVGTEAFF	TGTGCCAGCTCGCCTTTAGGGGTCGGCACTGAAGCTTTCTTT	.	.	TRBV18	TRBJ1-1
CASSLVRVGEGTDTQYF	TGTGCCAGCAGCTTAGTAAGGGTAGGGGAAGGCACAGATACGCAGTATTTT	.	.	TRBV7-9	TRBJ2-3
CASSDLSMNTEAFF	TGTGCCAGCAGTGATCTGTCTATGAACACTGAAGCTTTCTTT	.	.	TRBV2	TRBJ1-1
CASSLVNLNTEAFF	TGTGCCAGCAGCTTAGTGAACCTGAACACTGAAGCTTTCTTT	.	.	TRBV7-8	TRBJ1-1
CASSSSGTIQDEQYF	TGTGCCAGCAGCTCTAGTGGGACAATTCAGGACGAGCAGTACTTC	.	.	TRBV9	TRBJ2-7
CASSRGQGNTEAFF	TGTGCCAGCAGCCGAGGACAGGGGAACACTGAAGCTTTCTTT	.	TRBD1	TRBV4-2	TRBJ1-1
CASSPQEIEKLFF	TGCGCCAGCAGCCCCCAGGAGATTGAAAAACTGTTTTTT	.	.	TRBV4-3	TRBJ1-4